The next 23 T cell receptor beta chains were all read from a single sample in a study of blood T cell repertoires in COVID-19. The method was immunoSEQ multiplex PCR; TCRdb's version includes in-frame clones alone and lacks a portion of them. The sample consists of 65,000 to 95,000 clones, over 75% of them appearing once. The sample was peripheral blood. These receptors originate from a man in his sixties or seventies with acute or convalescent COVID-19.

In this sample, this clone turned up once. The V gene is TRBV4-3, the J gene TRBJ1-2, with 7 bases identical to TRBD1. Germline CDR1 and CDR2: LGHNA and YSLEER. Trimming cost V 3 bases and J 1 base; bases outside gene matches: 8. This CDR3 has 16 amino acids. The CDR3 loop is CASSQGYGTDNYGYTF. CDR3 DNA sequence: TGCGCCAGCAGCCAGGGATACGGGACAGATAACTATGGCTACACCTTC.

The CDR3 region is CASSRQGTNIGGYTF. The CDR3 coding sequence is TGTGCCAGCAGTCGGCAGGGGACTAACATTGGTGGCTACACCTTC. This sequence joins TRBV28 and TRBJ1-2, with D possibly matching TRBD1 (6 bases). Trimming took off 5 bases at V and 7 bases at J, with 20 bases between the two ends. Germline CDR1 is MDHEN and CDR2 is SYDVKM. The CDR3 sequence is 15 residues long.

The chain links TRBV13 to TRBJ2-1; TRBD2 matches at 13 bases. CDR3 length: 15 residues. V shed 5 bases, J shed 5 bases, and the junction held 3 bases outside the gene matches. CDR1 and CDR2 (germline): PRHDT, FYEKMQ (reference sequence). This CDR3 reads CASSVTSGGNNEQFF. Written as DNA, the CDR3 is TGTGCCAGCAGCGTGACTAGCGGGGGGAACAATGAGCAGTTCTTC.

This chain uses TRBV10-3 with TRBJ2-1, with TRBD2 matching over 11 bases. In germline, CDR1 is ENHRY, CDR2 SYGVKD. The CDR3 is 17 residues long. V lost 2 bases and J lost 7; bases outside the gene matches: 10. The CDR3 here is CAISERSTSGSRNEQFF. The DNA for the CDR3 is TGTGCCATCAGTGAGCGTTCCACTAGCGGGAGTCGGAATGAGCAGTTCTTC.

This rearrangement joins TRBV27 to TRBJ1-2, with 7 nucleotides matching TRBD1. From germline, CDR1 is MNHEY and CDR2 SMNVEV (reference sequence). CDR3 length: 16 residues. With V trimmed by 5 bases and J by 6 bases, 15 bases remained unmatched. This chain's CDR3 is CASSIRQGPGSNGYTF. The CDR3 bases are TGTGCCAGCAGTATACGACAGGGCCCGGGTTCGAATGGCTACACCTTC.

J is TRBJ2-7 and V is TRBV6-2 or TRBV6-3; 7 bases match TRBD1. Germline values: CDR1 MNHEY, CDR2 SVGEGT. The CDR3 loop spans 14 amino acids. After removal of 6 bases from V and 6 bases from J, the junction contained 11 bases not matched to a gene. This chain's CDR3 is CASSPQGIEVEQYF. The CDR3 nucleotides are TGTGCCAGCAGCCCACAGGGGATTGAGGTCGAGCAGTACTTC.

The chain carries TRBV9 and TRBJ1-2; TRBD1 agrees at 10 bases. CDR3 length equals 13 residues. Germline loops: CDR1 SGDLS, CDR2 YYNGEE. V was clipped by 4 bases and J by 8 bases; unmatched bases: 5. The chain's CDR3 is CASSPTGGRGYTF. As DNA, the CDR3 is TGTGCCAGCAGCCCGACAGGGGGCCGCGGCTACACCTTC.

J is TRBJ2-7 and V is TRBV6-2 or TRBV6-3; 7 bases are a match to TRBD1. With 0 bases clipped from V and 6 bases from J, the junction kept 8 bases outside the gene matches. Per the germline V gene, CDR1 is MNHEY and CDR2 is SVGEGT. This CDR3 contains 15 residues. The CDR3, as DNA: TGTGCCAGCAGTTACTCAAGTCTCGGGACAGTCGAGCAGTACTTC. It specifies CASSYSSLGTVEQYF.

This chain connects TRBV6-2 or TRBV6-3 to TRBJ2-6; D is uncertain. The CDR3 is 14 residues long. The ends were cut back, 8 bases at V and 0 bases at J, with 8 bases in the middle. The germline V gene encodes CDR1 MNHEY and CDR2 SVGEGT. CDR3 nucleotides: TGTGCCAGCGGCCCATACTCTGGGGCCAACGTCCTGACTTTC. Its translation: CASGPYSGANVLTF.

CDR3 nucleotides: TGTGCCAGCAGCTCCCAGGGATCGGGTGAAAAACTGTTTTTT. Encoded protein: CASSSQGSGEKLFF. V gene TRBV3-1 (or the pseudogene TRBV3-2) combines with J gene TRBJ1-4; D is perhaps TRBD1 (5 bases). This CDR3 comprises 14 residues. Germline CDR1 LGHDT, CDR2 YNNKEL (reference sequence). Trimming removed 5 bases from V and 7 bases from J, with 14 bases in between.

This clone was seen a single time. The chain combines TRBV11-2 with TRBJ2-2; 11 bases map to TRBD2. CDR3 size: 18 residues. V lost 0 bases, J lost 1 base, and 4 bases stayed unmatched. Germline CDR1 is SGHAT and CDR2 is FQNNGV. The CDR3 DNA reads as TGTGCCAGCAGCTTAGAGAATAGCGGGAGGGTGAACACCGGGGAGCTGTTTTTT. Translation: CASSLENSGRVNTGELFF.

The chain has TRBV10-3 and TRBJ1-3; D call uncertain. Germline CDR1 is ENHRY and CDR2 is SYGVKD. The CDR3 length is 16 residues. V was pared by 0 bases and J by 3 bases, with 12 bases between. The chain's CDR3 is CAISESTRTVGNTIYF. The DNA of the CDR3 is TGTGCCATCAGTGAGTCGACTCGAACGGTTGGAAACACCATATATTTT.

The genes are TRBV9 and TRBJ2-1; possible D gene TRBD1, 5 bases. The CDR3 is made up of 15 amino acids. Germline CDR1 SGDLS, CDR2 YYNGEE. V shed 2 bases and J shed 5 bases, with 14 bases lying between them. Written as DNA, the CDR3 is TGTGCCAGCAGCGTCCAACCTACGACAGACAATGAGCAGTTCTTC. The encoded protein is CASSVQPTTDNEQFF.

V gene TRBV7-2 combines with J gene TRBJ1-4, with TRBD1 matching over 12 bases. J lost 8 bases, V lost 5 bases, and 15 bases had no gene match. CDR1 SGHTA and CDR2 FQGNSA come from the germline V gene. The CDR3 is made up of 18 amino acids. The CDR3 loop is CASSLGGTGGARGEKLFF. The CDR3 DNA sequence: TGTGCCAGCAGCCTAGGGGGGACAGGGGGCGCCAGAGGAGAAAAACTGTTTTTT.

This clone is a singleton in its sample. The rearrangement joins TRBV18 to TRBJ2-1; 13 bases align to TRBD2. There are 15 residues in the CDR3. CDR1 and CDR2 (germline): KGHSH, LQKENI. Trimming cost V 3 bases and J 7 bases; bases outside gene matches: 3. CDR3 region: CASSPGTSGANEQFF. Written as DNA, the CDR3 is TGTGCCAGCTCACCTGGGACTAGCGGGGCAAATGAGCAGTTCTTC.

J is TRBJ1-2 and V is TRBV6-5, with D perhaps TRBD1 (6 bases). This CDR3 region has 14 residues. The germline CDR1 and CDR2 sequences are MNHEY and SVGAGI. With 6 bases removed from V and 2 bases from J, the gap between germline ends came to 13 bases. Here the CDR3 reads CASRPGQPNYGYTF. The CDR3 DNA follows: TGTGCCAGCAGACCCGGACAGCCAAACTATGGCTACACCTTC.

The V gene is TRBV2, the J gene TRBJ1-1, with 10 bases lining up with TRBD1. CDR3 length: 15 residues. CDR1 is SNHLY, CDR2 FYNNEI, per germline. V lost 1 base to trimming and J lost 5 bases; unmatched junction nucleotides: 4. The CDR3 DNA follows: TGTGCCAGCAGTGAAGGGGGACAGGGGAGTACTGAAGCTTTCTTT. Translated: CASSEGGQGSTEAFF.

V is TRBV18 and J is TRBJ1-4; 11 bases line up with TRBD1. Losses at the gene ends were 3 bases for V and 7 bases for J; bases not matched to a gene: 7. Germline CDR1 and CDR2: KGHSH and LQKENI. CDR3 length: 16 residues. The CDR3 reads CASSPYGQGASEKLFF. The DNA of the CDR3 is TGTGCCAGCTCACCCTACGGACAGGGGGCAAGTGAAAAACTGTTTTTT.

V gene TRBV3-1 (or the pseudogene TRBV3-2) combines with J gene TRBJ1-2; no clear D gene. This CDR3 has 15 residues. The ends were cut back, 1 base at V and 4 bases at J, with 13 bases in the middle. Germline-derived CDR1 and CDR2 are LGHDT and YNNKEL (reference sequence). The CDR3 reads CASSQALSGTYGYTF. As DNA, the CDR3 is TGTGCCAGCAGCCAAGCTCTCTCAGGTACCTATGGCTACACCTTC.

The rearrangement links TRBV6-5 to TRBJ2-7; 7 nucleotides agree with TRBD1. This CDR3 region has 11 residues. Germline CDR1 reads MNHEY; CDR2 reads SVGAGI. V shed 6 bases, J shed 7 bases, and the junction held 3 bases outside the gene matches. Here the CDR3 DNA reads TGTGCCAGCAGCGCAGGGGGTGAGCAGTACTTC. It encodes CASSAGGEQYF.

The V call is TRBV6-1, the J call TRBJ1-4, with 7 bases identical to TRBD1. The CDR3 is 15 amino acids. V lost 1 base to trimming and J lost 5 bases; unmatched junction nucleotides: 4. The V gene's germline CDR1 is MNHNS and CDR2 SASEGT. The CDR3 region is CASSEDRGRNEKLFF. Written as DNA, the CDR3 is TGTGCCAGCAGTGAAGACAGGGGCAGGAATGAAAAACTGTTTTTT.

The chain joins TRBV27 to TRBJ1-6; no clear D. The CDR3 contains 15 residues. Looked up from germline, CDR1 is MNHEY and CDR2 is SMNVEV (reference sequence). Trimming left V 3 bases short and J 6 bases short, with 12 bases between. This chain's CDR3 is CASSFATRGNSPLHF. In DNA, the CDR3 is TGTGCCAGCAGTTTCGCGACTCGGGGTAATTCACCCCTCCACTTT.

This rearrangement joins TRBV16 to TRBJ1-3; TRBD1 agrees at 10 bases. The junction had 6 bases not matched to a gene; V was cut back by 6 bases and J by 4 bases. The CDR3 consists of 15 residues. Germline V gene sequence: CDR1 KGHSY, CDR2 FQNENV. The CDR3 bases are TGTGCCAGCAGTCTCGACAGGGGGCAAGGAAACACCATATATTTT. Translating gives CASSLDRGQGNTIYF.